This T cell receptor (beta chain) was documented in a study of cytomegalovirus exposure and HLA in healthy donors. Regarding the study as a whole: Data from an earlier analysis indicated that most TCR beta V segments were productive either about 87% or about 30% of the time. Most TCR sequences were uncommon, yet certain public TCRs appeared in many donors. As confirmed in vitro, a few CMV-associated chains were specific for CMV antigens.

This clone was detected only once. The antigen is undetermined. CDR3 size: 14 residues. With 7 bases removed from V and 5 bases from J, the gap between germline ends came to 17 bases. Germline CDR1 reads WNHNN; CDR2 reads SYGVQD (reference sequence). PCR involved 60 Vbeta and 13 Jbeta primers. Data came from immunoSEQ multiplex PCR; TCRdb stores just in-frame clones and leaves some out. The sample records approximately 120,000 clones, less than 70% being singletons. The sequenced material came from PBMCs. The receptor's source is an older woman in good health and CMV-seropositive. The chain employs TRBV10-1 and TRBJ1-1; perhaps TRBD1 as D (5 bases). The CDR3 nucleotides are TGCGCCAGCACCCGAGATGCAGGGATTACTGAAGCTTTCTTT. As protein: CASTRDAGITEAFF.